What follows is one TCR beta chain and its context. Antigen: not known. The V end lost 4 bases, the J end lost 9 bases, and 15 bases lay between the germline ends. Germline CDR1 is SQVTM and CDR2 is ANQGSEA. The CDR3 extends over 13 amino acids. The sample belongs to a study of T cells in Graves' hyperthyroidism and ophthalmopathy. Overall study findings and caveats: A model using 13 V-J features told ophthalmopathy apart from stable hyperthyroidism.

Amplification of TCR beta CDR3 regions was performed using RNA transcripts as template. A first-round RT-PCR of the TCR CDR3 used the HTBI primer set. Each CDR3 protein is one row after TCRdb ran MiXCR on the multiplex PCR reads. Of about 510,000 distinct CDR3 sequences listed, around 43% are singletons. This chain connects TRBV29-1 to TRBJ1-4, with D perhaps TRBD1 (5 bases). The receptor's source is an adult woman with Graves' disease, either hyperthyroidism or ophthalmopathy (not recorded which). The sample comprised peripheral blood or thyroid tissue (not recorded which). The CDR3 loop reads CSVAAGTGQKLFF. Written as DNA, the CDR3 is TGCAGCGTTGCGGCAGGGACCGGTCAAAAACTGTTTTTT.